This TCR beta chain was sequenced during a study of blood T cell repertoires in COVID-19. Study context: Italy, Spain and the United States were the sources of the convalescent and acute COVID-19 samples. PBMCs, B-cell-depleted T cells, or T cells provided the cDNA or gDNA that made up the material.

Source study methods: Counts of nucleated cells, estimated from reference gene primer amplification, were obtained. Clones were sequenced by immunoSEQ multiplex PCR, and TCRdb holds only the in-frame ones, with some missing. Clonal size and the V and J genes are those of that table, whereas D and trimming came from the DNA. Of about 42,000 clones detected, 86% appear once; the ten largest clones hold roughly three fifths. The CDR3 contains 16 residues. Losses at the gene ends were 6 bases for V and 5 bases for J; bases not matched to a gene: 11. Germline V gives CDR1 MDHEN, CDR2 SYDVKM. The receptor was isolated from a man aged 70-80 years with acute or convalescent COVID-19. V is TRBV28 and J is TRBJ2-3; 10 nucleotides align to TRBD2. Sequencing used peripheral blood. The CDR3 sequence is CASRVFSGRWGDTQYF. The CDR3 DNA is TGTGCCAGCAGGGTTTTTAGCGGGAGGTGGGGAGATACGCAGTATTTT.